This T cell receptor (beta chain) was documented in a study of type 1 regulatory T cells. Study at large: T-allo10 is a Tr1-enriched, alloantigen-specific CD4 T cell product made in vitro.

MiXCR was run by TCRdb on the reads, yielding one entry per CDR3 protein. Found here are some 22,000 distinct CDR3 sequences, around 77% of them singletons; the top ten hold roughly 15%. The graft donor-derived T-allo10 cells reportedly recognize host alloantigens, are anergic, and suppress alloantigen-specifically. With respect to this clonotype: Its specificity is not known.

This TCR was sampled from a human donor in good health. Material for sequencing was cultured T cells, either the whole culture or a sorted T cell fraction (not recorded which). Subset described: Tr1-enriched cell product generated in vitro against host alloantigens.

The CDR3 region is CASSARGQGGSTGANVLTF. The CDR3 region has the DNA TGTGCCAGCAGCGCCCGGGGACAGGGGGGCTCCACTGGGGCCAACGTCCTGACTTTC. This sequence joins TRBV7-2 and TRBJ2-6, with 11 bases aligning to TRBD1. Germline CDR1 SGHTA, CDR2 FQGNSA. V lost 5 bases, J lost 2 bases, and 11 bases stayed unmatched. The CDR3 sequence is 19 residues long.